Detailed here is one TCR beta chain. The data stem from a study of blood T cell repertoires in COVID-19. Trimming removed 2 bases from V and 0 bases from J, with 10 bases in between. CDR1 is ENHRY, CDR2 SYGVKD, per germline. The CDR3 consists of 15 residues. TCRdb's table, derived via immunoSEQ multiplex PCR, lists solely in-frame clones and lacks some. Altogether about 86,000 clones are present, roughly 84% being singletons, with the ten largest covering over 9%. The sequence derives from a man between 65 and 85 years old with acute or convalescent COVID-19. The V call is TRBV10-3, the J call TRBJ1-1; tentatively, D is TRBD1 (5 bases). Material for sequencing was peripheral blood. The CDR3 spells CAISENRQLNTEAFF. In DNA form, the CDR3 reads TGTGCCATCAGTGAGAACCGACAGTTGAACACTGAAGCTTTCTTT.